These 18 T cell receptor beta chains share one sample of origin, sequenced in a study of cytomegalovirus exposure and HLA in healthy donors. The PCR employed 60 Vbeta primers together with 13 Jbeta primers. Sequenced by immunoSEQ multiplex PCR; TCRdb stores in-frame clones only, minus some. The sample carries under 250,000 clones, less than 85% recorded once. Sequenced input: PBMCs. The source is a young man in good health and CMV-seronegative.

This sequence joins TRBV19 and TRBJ2-2, with D possibly matching TRBD1 (5 bases). Germline assignment: CDR1 LNHDA and CDR2 SQIVND (reference sequence). V gave up 2 bases and J gave up 2 bases, with 9 bases separating them. The CDR3 totals 15 residues. The CDR3 region has the DNA TGTGCCAGTAGTATAAGTGGGGCCAACACCGGGGAGCTGTTTTTT. Amino acid sequence: CASSISGANTGELFF.

V is TRBV7-2 and J is TRBJ1-2; perhaps TRBD1 as D (6 bases). Trimming cost V 5 bases and J 4 bases, with 17 bases left between them. In germline, CDR1 is SGHTA, CDR2 FQGNSA. The CDR3 contains 15 residues. Written as DNA, the CDR3 is TGTGCCAGCAGCCCAGAGGCCTACAGGGCCTATGGCTACACCTTC. This translates into CASSPEAYRAYGYTF.

This clone was observed a handful of times. The V and J genes are TRBV18 and TRBJ1-4; maybe TRBD1 (5 bases). This CDR3 is built from 15 residues. Looked up from germline, CDR1 is KGHSH and CDR2 is LQKENI. Trimming stripped 0 bases from V and 4 bases from J, with 9 bases between. The CDR3 reads CASSPPGGDNEKLFF. DNA of the CDR3: TGTGCCAGCTCACCACCCGGGGGAGATAATGAAAAACTGTTTTTT.

The chain joins TRBV7-6 to TRBJ2-5; D remains ambiguous. TRBJ2-7 matches the DNA end more closely, so the J call is doubtful. This CDR3 spans 14 amino acids. CDR1 and CDR2 from the germline V gene are SGHVS and FNYEAQ. The CDR3 region is CASSLGLTSYEQYF. The CDR3 coding sequence is TGTGCCAGCAGCTTAGGCCTAACCTCCTACGAGCAGTACTTC.

This clone was seen a few times. The chain employs TRBV5-8 and TRBJ1-3; D is uncertain. V shed 3 bases and J shed 0 bases, with 13 bases lying between them. This CDR3 is 16 amino acids long. Germline CDR1 reads SGHTS; CDR2 reads YDEGEE. The CDR3 DNA reads TGTGCCAGCAGCTCAGGACTCGAGAGCTCTGGAAACACCATATATTTT. This encodes CASSSGLESSGNTIYF. Complete variable domain (other parts from reference TRBV5-8 and TRBJ1-3): EAGVTQSPTHLIKTRGQQATLRCSPISGHTSVYWYQQALGLGLQFLLWYDEGEERNRGNFPPRFSGRQFPNYSSELNVNALELEDSALYLCASSSGLESSGNTIYFGEGSWLTVV.

V usage is TRBV2 and J usage is TRBJ2-5; 7 bases are shared with TRBD2. Germline V gives CDR1 SNHLY, CDR2 FYNNEI. V shed 4 bases, J shed 3 bases, and the junction held 2 bases outside the gene matches. The CDR3 runs 13 residues. The CDR3 loop reads CASSALAEETQYF. Written as DNA, the CDR3 is TGTGCCAGCAGTGCGCTAGCGGAAGAGACCCAGTACTTC.

This chain uses TRBV5-1 with TRBJ2-1, with 8 bases aligning to TRBD2. The ends lost 4 bases at V and 9 bases at J; junction bases unmatched: 12. The CDR3 runs to 15 residues. From germline, CDR1 is SGHRS and CDR2 YFSETQ. CDR3 protein: CASSPGGPASSEQFF. The CDR3 region has the DNA TGCGCCAGCAGCCCGGGAGGGCCAGCCTCGAGTGAGCAGTTCTTC. The full variable domain, completed using reference TRBV5-1 and TRBJ2-1, is KAGVTQTPRYLIKTRGQQVTLSCSPISGHRSVSWYQQTPGQGLQFLFEYFSETQRNKGNFPGRFSGRQFSNSRSEMNVSTLELGDSALYLCASSPGGPASSEQFFGPGTRLTVL.

This clone was seen just once. The J gene is TRBJ1-5, the V gene TRBV19; TRBD1 agrees at 9 bases. The CDR3 contains 18 residues. Germline lookup yields CDR1 LNHDA and CDR2 SQIVND (reference sequence). The ends lost 5 bases at V and 2 bases at J; junction bases unmatched: 13. The CDR3 DNA reads as TGTGCCAGTAGTGGAGGGGACAGGGTTGTAAGGGGCAATCAGCCCCAGCATTTT. It is translated as CASSGGDRVVRGNQPQHF.

The rearrangement joins TRBV2 to TRBJ2-2; 9 nucleotides line up with TRBD1. Germline V gene lookup returns CDR1 SNHLY and CDR2 FYNNEI. This CDR3 is built from 15 residues. V was pared by 7 bases and J by 4 bases, with 7 bases of the junction left unmatched. CDR3 nucleotides: TGTGCCAGCACTGGGACAGGGACCGGCACCGGGGAGCTGTTTTTT. Translating gives CASTGTGTGTGELFF.

J is TRBJ2-1 and V is TRBV18; D gene unclear. The CDR3 runs 15 residues. V was trimmed by 6 bases and J by 0 bases, leaving 12 bases between them. In germline, CDR1 is KGHSH, CDR2 LQKENI. The CDR3 coding sequence is TGTGCCAGCTCGCCAGCTCGGAGCTCCTACAATGAGCAGTTCTTC. Translation: CASSPARSSYNEQFF. The entire variable domain, with the rest obtained from reference TRBV18 and TRBJ2-1, is as follows: NAGVMQNPRHLVRRRGQEARLRCSPMKGHSHVYWYRQLPEEGLKFMVYLQKENIIDESGMPKERFSAEFPKEGPSILRIQQVVRGDSAAYFCASSPARSSYNEQFFGPGTRLTVL.

The chain is built from TRBV6-5 and TRBJ1-5; no definite D call. V was clipped by 3 bases and J by 0 bases, with 3 bases between them. The germline CDR1 and CDR2 sequences are MNHEY and SVGAGI. The length of the CDR3 is 13 residues. CDR3 region: CASSYNSNQPQHF. CDR3 coding DNA: TGTGCCAGCAGTTATAATAGCAATCAGCCCCAGCATTTT.

The table lists this clone with a few counts. V usage is TRBV2 and J usage is TRBJ2-1, with 11 nucleotides matching TRBD1. The ends lost 6 bases at V and 8 bases at J; junction bases unmatched: 6. This CDR3 spans 14 amino acids. CDR1 and CDR2 from the germline V gene are SNHLY and FYNNEI. CDR3 sequence: CASSGTGGMDEQFF. The CDR3 nucleotides read TGTGCCAGCAGCGGGACAGGGGGTATGGATGAGCAGTTCTTC.

The V call is TRBV4-1, the J call TRBJ2-1; 11 nucleotides match TRBD2. The CDR3 loop spans 17 amino acids. Germline loops: CDR1 MGHRA, CDR2 YSYEKL. V lost 4 bases and J lost 0; bases outside the gene matches: 5. The CDR3 DNA sequence: TGCGCCAGCAGCCGGGGACTAGCGGTAAGCTCCTACAATGAGCAGTTCTTC. As protein: CASSRGLAVSSYNEQFF.

A remark on this clone: The junction departs from germline at one end; a sequencing error may be responsible. This rearrangement joins TRBV30 to TRBJ2-2; TRBD2 agrees at 8 bases. This CDR3 has 11 amino acids. Germline V CDR1 and CDR2: GTSNPN, SVGIG (reference sequence). The CDR3: CAWSVRGGLFF. The DNA of the CDR3 is TGTGCCTGGAGTGTACGGGGGGGGCTGTTTTTT.

The gene calls are TRBV6-1 and TRBJ1-1; TRBD1 matches at 8 bases. The CDR3 is 15 residues long. CDR1 is MNHNS and CDR2 is SASEGT in the germline V gene. Germline trimming cut 7 bases from V and 6 bases from J; bases unmatched to any gene: 13. CDR3: CASTSWWQGASEAFF. The CDR3 DNA sequence: TGTGCCAGCACCTCATGGTGGCAGGGGGCATCTGAAGCTTTCTTT.

This rearrangement joins TRBV5-1 to TRBJ2-3, with D possibly matching TRBD2 (5 bases). Trimming removed 0 bases from V and 1 base from J, with 9 bases in between. The CDR3 has 15 amino acids. Germline CDR1 is SGHRS and CDR2 is YFSETQ. The CDR3 DNA sequence: TGCGCCAGCAGCTTGGCTTTCGGGGGCACAGATACGCAGTATTTT. Protein sequence: CASSLAFGGTDTQYF.

The chain joins TRBV7-2 to TRBJ1-5; perhaps TRBD1 as D (5 bases). From germline, CDR1 is SGHTA and CDR2 FQGNSA. The CDR3 consists of 13 residues. The V end was cut by 5 bases, the J end by 2 bases, with 7 bases between. The CDR3 here is CASSPRGNQPQHF. CDR3 bases: TGTGCCAGCAGCCCCAGGGGCAATCAGCCCCAGCATTTT.

This sequence joins TRBV7-9 and TRBJ1-1, with 7 bases that match TRBD1. CDR1 and CDR2 (germline): SEHNR, FQNEAQ (reference sequence). Unmatched junction bases numbered 4, after V lost 5 bases and J lost 1 base. The CDR3 contains 14 residues. CDR3 protein: CASSGTGENTEAFF. CDR3 coding DNA: TGTGCCAGCAGCGGAACAGGGGAGAACACTGAAGCTTTCTTT. Full variable domain (outside the CDR3, taken from reference TRBV7-9 and TRBJ1-1): DTGVSQNPRHKITKRGQNVTFRCDPISEHNRLYWYRQTLGQGPEFLTYFQNEAQLEKSRLLSDRFSAERPKGSFSTLEIQRTEQGDSAMYLCASSGTGENTEAFFGQGTRLTVV.